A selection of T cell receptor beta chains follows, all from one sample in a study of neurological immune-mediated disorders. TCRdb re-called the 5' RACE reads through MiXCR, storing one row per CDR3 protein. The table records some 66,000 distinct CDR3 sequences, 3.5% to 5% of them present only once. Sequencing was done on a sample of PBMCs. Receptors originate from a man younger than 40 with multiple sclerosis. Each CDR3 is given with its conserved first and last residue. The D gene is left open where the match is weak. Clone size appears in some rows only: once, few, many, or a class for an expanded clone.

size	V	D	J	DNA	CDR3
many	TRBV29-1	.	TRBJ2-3	TGCAGCGTCCGATCGACCGGCCTGGGGACAGATACGCAGTATTTT	CSVRSTGLGTDTQYF
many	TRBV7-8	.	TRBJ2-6	TGTGCCAGCAGCTTAGGAGGGTCCGGGGCCAACGTCCTGACTTTC	CASSLGGSGANVLTF
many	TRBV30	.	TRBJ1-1	TGTGCCTGGAGTACAGGGTGGAGCACTGAAGCTTTCTTT	CAWSTGWSTEAFF
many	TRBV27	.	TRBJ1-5	TGTGCCAGCAGTCTCACAGGGTTGGGGAAGCCCCAGCATTTT	CASSLTGLGKPQHF
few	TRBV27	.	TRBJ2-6	TGTGCCAGCAGTTTACTTGCTACCGGGGGGGCCAACGTCCTGACTTTC	CASSLLATGGANVLTF
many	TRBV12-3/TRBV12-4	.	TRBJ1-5	TGTGCCAGCAGTCATTACAGTAGCAATCAGCCCCAGCATTTT	CASSHYSSNQPQHF
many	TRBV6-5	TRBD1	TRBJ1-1	TGTGCCAGCAGTTTTACAGGGGATGGGACTGAAGCTTTCTTT	CASSFTGDGTEAFF
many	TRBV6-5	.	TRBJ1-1	TGTGCCAGCAGCCTACGGGGGACTGAAGCTTTCTTT	CASSLRGTEAFF
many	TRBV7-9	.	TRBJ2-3	TGTGCCAGCAGCTCCCTAGTCCAGGGCTTTTTGAGAACAGATACGCAGTATTTT	CASSSLVQGFLRTDTQYF
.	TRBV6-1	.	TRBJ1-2	TGTGCCAGCAGTGAAATATCAGCAGCGTATAACTATGGCTACACCTTC	CASSEISAAYNYGYTF
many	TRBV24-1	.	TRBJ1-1	TGTGCCACCAGTGGTTCGGACATGACCTCCACTGAAGCTTTCTTT	CATSGSDMTSTEAFF
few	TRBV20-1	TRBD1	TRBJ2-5	TGCAGTGCTAGTGACAGGGAAGAGACCCAGTACTTC	CSASDREETQYF
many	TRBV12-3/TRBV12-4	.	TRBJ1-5	TGTGCCAGCAGTTTGGCGGGCCAGCCCCAGCATTTT	CASSLAGQPQHF
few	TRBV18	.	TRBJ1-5	TGTGCCAGCTCACTATCAACCCCTACAGGGCCCAATCAGCCCCAGCATTTT	CASSLSTPTGPNQPQHF
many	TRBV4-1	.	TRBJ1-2	TGCGCCAGCAGCCAAGTGGCCCACTATGGCTACACCTTC	CASSQVAHYGYTF
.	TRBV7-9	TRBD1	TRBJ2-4	TGTGCCAGCAGCCCTAGACAGGGTCTAGCCAAAAACATTCAGTACTTC	CASSPRQGLAKNIQYF
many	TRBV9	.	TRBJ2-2	TGTGCCAGCAGCGTAGCGGGGGTCACCGGGGAGCTGTTTTTT	CASSVAGVTGELFF
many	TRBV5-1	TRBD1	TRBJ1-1	TGCGCCAGCGCGACAGGGCTTAAGACTGAAGCTTTCTTT	CASATGLKTEAFF
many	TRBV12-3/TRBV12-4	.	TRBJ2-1	TGTGCCAGCGGGAGGGGGTGGTATGAGCAGTTCTTC	CASGRGWYEQFF
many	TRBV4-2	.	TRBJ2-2	TGTGCCAGCAGCCAAGATCCTATGAGGAGCGGGGAGCTGTTTTTT	CASSQDPMRSGELFF
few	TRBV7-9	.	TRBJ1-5	TGTGCCAGCAGCTTCGGCCAGTATCAGCCCCAGAATTTT	CASSFGQYQPQNF
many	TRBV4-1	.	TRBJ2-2	TGCGCCAGCAGCCAAGACGGAGAAATTACCGGGGAGCTGTTTTTT	CASSQDGEITGELFF
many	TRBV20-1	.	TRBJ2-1	TGCAGTGTCGGAGGATACAATGAGCAGTTCTTC	CSVGGYNEQFF
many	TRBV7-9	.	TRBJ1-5	TGTGCCAGCAGCTTCGGGACCTCGACGAGTCAGCCCCAGCATTTT	CASSFGTSTSQPQHF
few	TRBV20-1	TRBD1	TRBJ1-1	TGCAGTGCTAGTCCCTGGGACAGGAACACTGAAGCTTTCTTT	CSASPWDRNTEAFF
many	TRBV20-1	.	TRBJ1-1	TGCAGTGCCGTACCGGGGACCATGAACACTGAAGCTTTCTTT	CSAVPGTMNTEAFF
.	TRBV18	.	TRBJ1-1	TGTGCCAGCTCACCACAAACGACAGGGAACACTGAAGCTTTCTTT	CASSPQTTGNTEAFF
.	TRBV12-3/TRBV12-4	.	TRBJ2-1	TGTGCCAGCAGTTTGGGATTCATTTACAATGAGCAGTTCTTC	CASSLGFIYNEQFF
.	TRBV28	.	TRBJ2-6	TGTGCCAGCAGTTTAGCCTTTGGGGCCAAAGTCCTGACTTTC	CASSLAFGAKVLTF
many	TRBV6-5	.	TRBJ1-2	TGTGCCAGCAGTTACTCGGGGTTAGCGATCTATGGCTACACCTTC	CASSYSGLAIYGYTF
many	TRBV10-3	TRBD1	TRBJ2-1	TGTGCCATCAGGCAGACAGGGGGCCTCAATGAGCAGTTCTTC	CAIRQTGGLNEQFF
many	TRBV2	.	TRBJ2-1	TGTGCCAGCAGAGGCTCTTCGGGTAGCTCCTACAATGAGCAGTTCTTC	CASRGSSGSSYNEQFF
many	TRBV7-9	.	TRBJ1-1	TGTGCCAGCAGCCCCAGGGGCGAGGGGGACACTGAAGCTTTCTTT	CASSPRGEGDTEAFF
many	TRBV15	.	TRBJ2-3	TGTGCCACCAGCAGGGGTCCCCTAGCGACAGATACGCAGTATTTT	CATSRGPLATDTQYF